This T cell receptor beta chain emerged from a study of shared clonotypes between healthy human individuals. CDR3 length: 17 residues. The V gene end was trimmed by 4 bases and the J gene end by 3 bases; junction bases not matched to a gene: 10. Germline V gene sequence: CDR1 MNHNS, CDR2 SASEGT. The material for each subset, its genomic DNA, was split evenly across several immunoSEQ plates. This table comes from immunoSEQ multiplex PCR, and its TCRdb copy is limited to in-frame clones, with some not included. The sample holds 640,000 or so clones, less than 80% seen once. Regarding the study as a whole: Among four donors, roughly 5.4% of naive CD4 clonotypes were found in common. Few donors limited the genetic and exposure-history diversity represented.

In regard to this clone: Its matching antigen is unknown.

Sequencing was carried out using memory CD4+ T cells sorted from blood. Specified subset: CD45RA-negative fraction. The V call is TRBV6-1, the J call TRBJ1-5; TRBD1 agrees at 9 bases. This TCR was sampled from a woman between 25 and 40 years old in good health. The CDR3 DNA is TGTGCCAGCAGTGCGGGACAGGGTGGGGCGGTCAATCAGCCCCAGCATTTT. Encoded protein: CASSAGQGGAVNQPQHF.